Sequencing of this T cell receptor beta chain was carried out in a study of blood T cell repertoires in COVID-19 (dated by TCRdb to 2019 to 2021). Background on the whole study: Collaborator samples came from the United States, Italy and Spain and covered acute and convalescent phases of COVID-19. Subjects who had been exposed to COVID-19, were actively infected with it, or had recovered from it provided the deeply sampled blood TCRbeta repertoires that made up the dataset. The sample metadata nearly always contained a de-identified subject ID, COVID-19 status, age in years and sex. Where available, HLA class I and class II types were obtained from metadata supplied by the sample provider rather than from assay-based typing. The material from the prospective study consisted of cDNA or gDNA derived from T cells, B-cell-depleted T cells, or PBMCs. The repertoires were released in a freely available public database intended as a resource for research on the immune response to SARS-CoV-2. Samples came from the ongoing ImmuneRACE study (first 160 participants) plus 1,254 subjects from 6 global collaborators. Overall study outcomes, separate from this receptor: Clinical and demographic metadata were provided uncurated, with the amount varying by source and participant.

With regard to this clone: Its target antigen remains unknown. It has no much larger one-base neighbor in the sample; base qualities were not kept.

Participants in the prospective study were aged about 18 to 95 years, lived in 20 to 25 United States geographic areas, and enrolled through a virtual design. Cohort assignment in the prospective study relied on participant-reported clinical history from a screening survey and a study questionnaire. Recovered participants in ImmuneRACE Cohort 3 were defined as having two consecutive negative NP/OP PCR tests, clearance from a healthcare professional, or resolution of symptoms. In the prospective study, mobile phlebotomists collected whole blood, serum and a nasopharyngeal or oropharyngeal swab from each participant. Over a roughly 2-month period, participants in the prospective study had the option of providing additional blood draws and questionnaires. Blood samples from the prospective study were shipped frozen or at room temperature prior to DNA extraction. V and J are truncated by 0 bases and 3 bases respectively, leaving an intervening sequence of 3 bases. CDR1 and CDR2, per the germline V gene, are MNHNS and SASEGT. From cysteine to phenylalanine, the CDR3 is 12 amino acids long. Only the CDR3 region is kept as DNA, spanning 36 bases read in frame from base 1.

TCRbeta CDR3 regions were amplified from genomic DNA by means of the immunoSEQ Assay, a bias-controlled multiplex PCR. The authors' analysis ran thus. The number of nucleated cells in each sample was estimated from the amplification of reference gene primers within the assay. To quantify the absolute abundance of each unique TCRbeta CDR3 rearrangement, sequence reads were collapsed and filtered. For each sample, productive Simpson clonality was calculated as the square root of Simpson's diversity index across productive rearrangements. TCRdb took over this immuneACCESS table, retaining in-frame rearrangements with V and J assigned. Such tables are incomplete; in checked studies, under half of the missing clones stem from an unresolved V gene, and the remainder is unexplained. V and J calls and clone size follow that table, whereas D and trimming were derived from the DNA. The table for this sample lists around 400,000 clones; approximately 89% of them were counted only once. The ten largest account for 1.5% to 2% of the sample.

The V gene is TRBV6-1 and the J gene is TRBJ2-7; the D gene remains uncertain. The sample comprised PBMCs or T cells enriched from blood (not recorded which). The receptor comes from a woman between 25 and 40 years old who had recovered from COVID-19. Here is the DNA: TGTGCCAGCAGTGAAGCGTACTACGAGCAGTACTTC. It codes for CASSEAYYEQYF.